This TCR beta chain was profiled in a study of liver allograft versus peripheral blood T cells. Study in general: Repertoires from peripheral blood of liver transplant recipients were compared with those inside their transplanted livers.

This CDR3 has 14 residues. Per the germline V gene, CDR1 is SNHLY and CDR2 is FYNNEI. V lost 10 bases and J lost 5, with 17 bases in between. MiXCR, applied by TCRdb to the reads, yields one record per CDR3 protein. The sample has 9,200 or so distinct CDR3 sequences; 15% to 20% are singletons. The J gene is TRBJ1-4, the V gene TRBV2, with D perhaps matching TRBD1 (5 bases). The clonotype was recovered from a human patient who had a liver transplant. T cells may partly derive from the graft donor. The CDR3 reads CANSDGAPNEKLFF. CDR3 coding DNA: TGTGCCAACAGCGACGGGGCCCCAAATGAAAAACTGTTTTTT.